Below, 27 T cell receptor beta chains from the same sample are listed, as sequenced in a study of T cells after yellow fever vaccination. TCRdb re-called the 5' RACE reads with MiXCR, one entry per CDR3 protein. The data contain over 100,000 distinct CDR3 sequences, 7% to 8.5% of them seen just once; the ten biggest clones take up about 25%. The material was CD8+ T cells sorted from PBMCs, obtained 45 days after the yellow fever booster vaccination. The origin of the receptors is a man between 25 and 39 years old who received the YFV17D yellow fever vaccine.

This clonotype came up many times. The chain couples TRBV4-3 to TRBJ2-4; unclear D gene. The V and J ends lost 0 bases and 8 bases respectively, with 8 bases between them. The CDR3 consists of 13 residues. Germline CDR1 is LGHNA and CDR2 is YSLEER. CDR3 residues: CASSQDSTDIQYF. In DNA, the CDR3 is TGCGCCAGCAGCCAAGATTCAACGGACATTCAGTACTTC.

The chain has TRBV18 and TRBJ2-2, with 9 bases fitting TRBD1. This CDR3 comprises 14 residues. The germline CDR1 and CDR2 sequences are KGHSH and LQKENI. The junction had 1 base not matched to a gene; V was cut back by 2 bases and J by 6 bases. The CDR3 coding sequence is TGTGCCAGCTCACCAGGGACAGGGCCCGGGGAGCTGTTTTTT. Translating it yields CASSPGTGPGELFF.

This clonotype was seen many times. This chain uses TRBV21-1 with TRBJ2-1; TRBD2 is taken as the D call from the table, unchecked against the DNA. TRBV21-1 constitutes a pseudogene. The CDR3 runs 12 residues. The CDR3 nucleotides read TGTGCCAGCAGCTACAAGGGACTACCACAGTTCTTC. Residues: CASSYKGLPQFF.

This clonotype was counted many times. The chain is built from TRBV12-3 or TRBV12-4 and TRBJ2-1; 13 bases fit TRBD2. Trimming removed 4 bases from V and 9 bases from J; junction bases left unmatched: 3. The CDR3 is made up of 14 amino acids. The CDR3 region has the DNA TGTGCCAGCAGTTCGACTAGCGGGAGGACTGAGCAGTTCTTC. Translating it yields CASSSTSGRTEQFF.

This clonotype was counted many times. The rearrangement uses TRBV6-2 or TRBV6-3 and TRBJ2-3; TRBD2 matches at 7 bases. This CDR3 contains 17 residues. The junction had 15 bases not matched to a gene; V was cut back by 7 bases and J by 2 bases. In germline, CDR1 is MNHEY, CDR2 SVGEGT. CDR3 nucleotides: TGTGCCAGCACGGATTTGCAAGCGGGGTCGGACACAGATACGCAGTATTTT. Translated: CASTDLQAGSDTDTQYF.

This clonotype was recorded at least ten times. The chain carries TRBV4-2 and TRBJ1-1; no reliable D call. Germline V gene sequence: CDR1 LGHNA, CDR2 YNFKEQ. Trimming stripped 0 bases from V and 0 bases from J, with 8 bases between. The CDR3 is 15 residues long. For the CDR3, the DNA is TGTGCCAGCAGCCAAGACTGGGGTCTGAACACTGAAGCTTTCTTT. This translates into CASSQDWGLNTEAFF.

This clonotype was recorded many times. V gene TRBV5-1 combines with J gene TRBJ2-3; D call uncertain. The V and J ends lost 1 base and 2 bases respectively, with 14 bases between them. Germline assignment: CDR1 SGHRS and CDR2 YFSETQ. This CDR3 is built from 16 residues. The CDR3 loop reads CASSLPGLIVTDTQYF. The CDR3 nucleotides are TGCGCCAGCAGCTTGCCGGGTTTGATCGTCACAGATACGCAGTATTTT.

This clonotype occurred many times. The rearrangement uses TRBV25-1 and TRBJ2-3; unclear D gene. The CDR3 sequence is 13 residues long. V shed 6 bases and J shed 4 bases, with 11 bases lying between them. Germline CDR1 reads MGHDK; CDR2 reads SYGVNS. CDR3 nucleotides: TGTGCCAGCAGCTCCGGTGGGGCAGATACGCAGTATTTT. This codes for CASSSGGADTQYF.

This clonotype has more than one count but fewer than ten. The chain carries TRBV6-1 and TRBJ2-5, with a weak D call TRBD1 (5 bases). Trimming pared 5 bases from V and 5 bases from J, leaving 12 bases between. CDR3 length: 13 residues. Per germline, CDR1 MNHNS and CDR2 SASEGT. The CDR3 nucleotides are TGTGCCAGCAGTCCCCAGGGTTGGGAGACCCAGTACTTC. Encoded protein: CASSPQGWETQYF.

Only a few counts were recorded for this clonotype. The chain has TRBV7-6 and TRBJ2-1; 8 nucleotides match TRBD2. Germline CDR1 and CDR2: SGHVS and FNYEAQ. CDR3 length: 16 residues. The V and J ends lost 1 base and 8 bases, in that order; junction bases with no gene match: 10. The DNA of the CDR3 is TGTGCCAGCAGCTTAGTTCGGTCTAGCGGGTACGATGAGCAGTTCTTC. Translation gives CASSLVRSSGYDEQFF.

This clonotype was recorded a few times. The rearrangement joins TRBV5-8 to TRBJ2-7, with TRBD2 as a possible D gene (6 bases). The V gene's germline CDR1 is SGHTS and CDR2 YDEGEE. The CDR3 is 15 amino acids. The germline V and J ends were trimmed by 4 bases and 5 bases, with 19 bases remaining between them. CDR3 in DNA: TGTGCCAGCAGCGTCGTCGGGGGACCGGGACACGAGCAGTACTTC. It codes for CASSVVGGPGHEQYF.

The sample holds many counts of this clonotype. This chain connects TRBV12-3 or TRBV12-4 to TRBJ1-2; possibly TRBD1 for D (6 bases). The CDR3 has 13 residues. V shed 6 bases and J shed 1 base, with 9 bases lying between them. Here the CDR3 DNA reads TGTGCCAGCAGGGTCAGGGGTAACTATGGCTACACCTTC. Its protein product is CASRVRGNYGYTF.

The rearrangement uses TRBV7-9 and TRBJ2-5, with 7 bases fitting TRBD1. The V and J ends lost 4 bases and 4 bases, in that order; junction bases with no gene match: 6. This CDR3 region has 14 residues. Germline V CDR1 and CDR2: SEHNR, FQNEAQ (reference sequence). The CDR3 loop is CASSSPRDRETQYF. The CDR3 DNA sequence: TGTGCCAGCAGCTCGCCTCGGGACAGAGAGACCCAGTACTTC. The whole variable domain, filled in from reference TRBV7-9 and TRBJ2-5, reads DTGVSQNPRHKITKRGQNVTFRCDPISEHNRLYWYRQTLGQGPEFLTYFQNEAQLEKSRLLSDRFSAERPKGSFSTLEIQRTEQGDSAMYLCASSSPRDRETQYFGPGTRLLVL.

In its sample, this clonotype was seen many times. The chain employs TRBV5-6 and TRBJ2-7; unclear D gene. Trimming shortened V by 2 bases and J by 4 bases, and 13 bases separated the two germline ends. The CDR3 contains 14 residues. From germline, CDR1 is SGHDT and CDR2 YYEEEE. This CDR3 reads CASSFLASTYEQYF. Here the CDR3 DNA reads TGTGCCAGCAGCTTTTTGGCGAGCACATACGAGCAGTACTTC.

This clonotype is labeled large. The CDR3 DNA is TGTGCCAGCAGTCCCCTGGGGGATGAGCAGTTCTTC. This encodes CASSPLGDEQFF. This rearrangement joins TRBV12-3 or TRBV12-4 to TRBJ2-1, with D perhaps being TRBD1 or TRBD2 (5 bases each). With 5 bases removed from V and 8 bases from J, the gap between germline ends came to 10 bases. CDR3 length: 12 amino acids.

In this sample, this clonotype turned up many times. This sequence joins TRBV4-3 and TRBJ1-3, with TRBD1 identical over 7 bases. This CDR3 has 15 amino acids. Trimming cost V 4 bases and J 1 base; bases outside gene matches: 4. Germline assignment: CDR1 LGHNA and CDR2 YSLEER. This CDR3 reads CASSLVQGSGNTIYF. CDR3 sequence (DNA): TGCGCCAGCAGCCTCGTACAGGGGTCTGGAAACACCATATATTTT.

This clonotype was recorded at least ten times. J is TRBJ2-1 and V is TRBV9; TRBD2 matches at 7 bases. Germline CDR1 SGDLS, CDR2 YYNGEE. The V gene end was trimmed by 0 bases and the J gene end by 8 bases; junction bases not matched to a gene: 8. The CDR3 length is 15 residues. The DNA for the CDR3 is TGTGCCAGCAGCGTAGGCGGGAGAGGTTGGGATGAGCAGTTCTTC. Translated, it gives CASSVGGRGWDEQFF.

This clonotype was detected ten times or more. CDR3 sequence: CASSLPDSNLYGYTF. The DNA of the CDR3 is TGTGCCAGCAGCTTACCGGACAGCAATCTCTATGGCTACACCTTC. This chain links TRBV4-2 with TRBJ1-2; possible D gene TRBD1, 6 bases. Trimming removed 5 bases at V and 4 bases at J, with 17 bases between. The CDR3 sequence is 15 residues long. The germline V gene has CDR1 LGHNA and CDR2 YNFKEQ.

In this sample, this clonotype turned up many times. This chain connects TRBV12-5 to TRBJ2-1; maybe TRBD1 (5 bases). The CDR3 sequence is 17 residues long. Deletions cut 7 bases from V and 10 bases from J, with 29 bases between. The germline V gene encodes CDR1 LGHNT and CDR2 FRNRAP. The CDR3 here is CASVLSPPQGKGLEQFF. CDR3 nucleotides: TGTGCTAGTGTCTTATCCCCTCCCCAGGGTAAGGGGCTCGAGCAGTTCTTC.

In nucleotides, the CDR3 is TGTGCCAGCTCGTCCTGGTCTGCCGGGGCCAACGTCCTGACTTTC. Amino acids: CASSSWSAGANVLTF. The genes are TRBV9 and TRBJ2-6; D gene uncertain. Germline-derived CDR1 and CDR2 are SGDLS and YYNGEE. The CDR3 totals 15 residues. The V end was cut by 7 bases, the J end by 4 bases, with 15 bases between.

The chain joins TRBV5-6 to TRBJ2-1, with D hard to call. The CDR3 has 14 amino acids. Germline CDR1 is SGHDT and CDR2 is YYEEEE. V was clipped by 3 bases and J by 5 bases, with 12 bases between them. The CDR3 loop reads CASSWEQWDNEQFF. The CDR3 DNA sequence: TGTGCCAGCAGCTGGGAACAGTGGGACAATGAGCAGTTCTTC.

The V and J genes are TRBV20-1 and TRBJ2-5; D not certain. Between the trimmed V and J ends, which lost 5 bases and 4 bases, there was a span of 14 bases. The CDR3 is 13 residues long. Germline loops: CDR1 DFQATT, CDR2 SNEGSKA (reference sequence). This CDR3 is CSAGPNLGETQYF. The CDR3 nucleotides read TGCAGTGCTGGACCGAACCTTGGAGAGACCCAGTACTTC.

This clonotype was seen at least ten times. The V call is TRBV20-1, the J call TRBJ2-3; D unclear. The CDR3 is made up of 14 amino acids. Trimming removed 0 bases from V and 0 bases from J, with 7 bases in between. CDR1 is DFQATT and CDR2 is SNEGSKA in the germline V gene (reference sequence). The chain's CDR3 is CSARDGDSTDTQYF. The CDR3 region has the DNA TGCAGTGCTAGAGATGGCGATAGCACAGATACGCAGTATTTT.

The sample holds many counts of this clonotype. The chain recombines TRBV25-1 with TRBJ1-2; the match to TRBD1 covers 10 bases. The V gene end was trimmed by 4 bases and the J gene end by 8 bases; junction bases not matched to a gene: 10. CDR3 length: 15 residues. CDR1 MGHDK and CDR2 SYGVNS come from the germline V gene. The CDR3, as DNA: TGTGCCAGCAGTGCCTCGACAGGGGGCGCGGAAGGCTACACCTTC. It specifies CASSASTGGAEGYTF.

V is TRBV20-1 and J is TRBJ2-1, with 12 bases fitting TRBD2. Trimming took 0 bases from V and 9 from J; bases not matched to a gene: 9. The CDR3 has 16 amino acids. CDR1 DFQATT and CDR2 SNEGSKA come from the germline V gene (reference sequence). CDR3 nucleotide sequence: TGCAGTGCTAGAGATTTTGGACTAGCGGGATGGGGTGAGCAGTTCTTC. This sequence encodes CSARDFGLAGWGEQFF.

There are a few counts of this clonotype. This chain connects TRBV3-1 to TRBJ2-5; a weak D match, TRBD2 (6 bases). V lost 1 base and J lost 5, with 11 bases in between. CDR3 length equals 14 residues. Germline V gene data show CDR1 as LGHDT and CDR2 as YNNKEL (reference sequence). The CDR3 bases are TGTGCCAGCAGCCAAGTCTCTGGGGGGGAGACCCAGTACTTC. It is translated as CASSQVSGGETQYF.

This clonotype was seen at least ten times. The chain recombines TRBV28 with TRBJ2-2, with D possibly being TRBD2 (5 bases). The V gene lost 7 bases and the J gene lost 3 bases, with 18 bases spanning the gap. This CDR3 contains 16 residues. Germline lookup yields CDR1 MDHEN and CDR2 SYDVKM. The DNA of the CDR3 is TGTGCCAGCAACCTGCCGAGCGGAGCCGACACCGGGGAGCTGTTTTTT. Protein product: CASNLPSGADTGELFF.